The entry below gives a single T cell receptor (beta chain) sequence along with its context. The record originates from a study of OX40 agonist ivuxolimab in advanced cancers. This CDR3 is built from 12 residues. Germline values: CDR1 SGHNT, CDR2 YENEEA. Trimming stripped 6 bases from V and 6 bases from J, with 9 bases between. With baseline, cycle 4 day 1, and cycle 7 day 1 as timepoints, blood was sampled. TCRdb keeps only in-frame clones here, not all; method: immunoSEQ multiplex PCR. The top ten hold about 8.2% of the sample, which has almost 70,000 clones, 70% to 90% seen once. This TCR derives from an adult with an advanced solid tumor such as melanoma, head and neck, liver or kidney cancer. Sample: CD4+ or CD8+ T cells sorted from blood, taken in a trial of the OX40 agonist ivuxolimab. The genes are TRBV11-3 and TRBJ2-4; D uncertain. The CDR3 coding sequence is TGTGCCAGCAGTCGGAGTGGAAACATTCAGTACTTC. This gives the protein CASSRSGNIQYF.